Listed here are 18 T cell receptor beta chains from one sample, sequenced in a study of cytomegalovirus exposure and HLA in healthy donors (dated by TCRdb to 2016 to 2017). The receptor library was made with the immunoSEQ multiplex PCR assay. As stored in TCRdb, this immuneACCESS dataset retains in-frame rearrangements with V and J assigned. A fraction of the clones does not appear; measured against another copy, unresolved V genes explain less than half of the discrepancy, and the remainder lacks a known reason. Recorded for this sample are under 200,000 clones; 86% of them occurred a single time. The top ten hold 5.5% to 6% of the sample. Sequencing was performed on PBMCs. The source of these receptors is a woman aged 30 to 39 in good health and CMV-seronegative.

Details on this clone: An end of the junction does not agree with germline; a read error may underlie this. This rearrangement joins TRBV7-2 to TRBJ1-5; no clear D gene. The CDR3 extends over 14 amino acids. Germline V gene sequence: CDR1 SGHTA, CDR2 FQGNSA. Written as DNA, the CDR3 is TGTGCCAGCAGCACCCGGGCGGCCCCTCAGGCCCAGCATTTT. This codes for CASSTRAAPQAQHF. Full variable domain (rest looked up from reference TRBV7-2 and TRBJ1-5): GAGVSQSPSNKVTEKGKDVELRCDPISGHTALYWYRQSLGQGLEFLIYFQGNSAPDKSGLPSDRFSAERTGGSVSTLTIQRTQQEDSAVYLCASSTRAAPQAQHFGDGTRLSIL.

This clone was seen repeatedly, ten times or more. This chain links TRBV2 with TRBJ1-2, with no clear D. CDR1 and CDR2 from the germline V gene are SNHLY and FYNNEI. The CDR3 consists of 11 residues. Trimming cost V 7 bases and J 8 bases, with 11 bases left between them. The CDR3 coding sequence is TGTGCCAGCACTCCAGAGTTAGGCTACACCTTC. It specifies CASTPELGYTF.

The rearrangement links TRBV7-9 to TRBJ2-1; D remains unclear. V lost 3 bases, J lost 7 bases, and 4 bases lay in between. The CDR3 has 11 amino acids. Germline V gene sequence: CDR1 SEHNR, CDR2 FQNEAQ (reference sequence). CDR3 in DNA: TGTGCCAGCAGCTTGGATAATGAGCAGTTCTTC. It is translated as CASSLDNEQFF.

This rearrangement joins TRBV28 to TRBJ2-7; the match to TRBD1 covers 7 bases. The J segment lost 3 bases and the V segment lost 5 bases, leaving 4 bases of the junction unmatched. The germline gives CDR1 MDHEN, CDR2 SYDVKM. CDR3 length equals 13 residues. The CDR3 DNA reads as TGTGCCAGCAGTCCTGGGACAGACTACGAGCAGTACTTC. This gives the protein CASSPGTDYEQYF.

The chain carries TRBV6-5 and TRBJ1-5; 7 bases map to TRBD1. This CDR3 comprises 13 residues. From germline, CDR1 is MNHEY and CDR2 SVGAGI. With 5 bases clipped from V and 4 bases from J, the junction kept 2 bases outside the gene matches. The CDR3 protein is CASSIQGNQPQHF. CDR3 in DNA: TGTGCCAGCAGTATACAGGGGAATCAGCCCCAGCATTTT.

The chain has TRBV19 and TRBJ2-3, with 9 bases lining up with TRBD2. The V segment lost 7 bases and the J segment 4 bases; nucleotides outside the gene matches: 6. Germline V gene data show CDR1 as LNHDA and CDR2 as SQIVND (reference sequence). The CDR3 totals 14 residues. The DNA for the CDR3 is TGTGCCAGTACCTCTAGCGGGACCTCAGATACGCAGTATTTT. It encodes CASTSSGTSDTQYF. The complete variable domain, with remaining parts taken from reference TRBV19 and TRBJ2-3, reads DGGITQSPKYLFRKEGQNVTLSCEQNLNHDAMYWYRQDPGQGLRLIYYSQIVNDFQKGDIAEGYSVSREKKESFPLTVTSAQKNPTAFYLCASTSSGTSDTQYFGPGTRLTVL.

The chain links TRBV7-3 to TRBJ1-1; the D is unclear. CDR1 is SGHTA, CDR2 FQGTGA, per germline. V was clipped by 0 bases and J by 0 bases, with 5 bases between them. This CDR3 region has 14 residues. The CDR3, as DNA: TGTGCCAGCAGCTTAACTCCCATGAACACTGAAGCTTTCTTT. It codes for CASSLTPMNTEAFF.

The V call is TRBV7-8, the J call TRBJ1-3, with D maybe TRBD1 (5 bases). V shed 8 bases and J shed 0 bases, with 11 bases lying between them. There are 14 residues in the CDR3. CDR1 and CDR2 (germline): SGHVS, FQNEAQ. CDR3 in amino acids: CASARGGSGNTIYF. In DNA, the CDR3 is TGTGCCAGCGCTCGGGGGGGCTCTGGAAACACCATATATTTT.

The V call is TRBV9, the J call TRBJ2-2, with D hard to call. This CDR3 has 15 amino acids. The V and J ends lost 0 bases and 0 bases respectively, with 6 bases between them. The V gene's germline CDR1 is SGDLS and CDR2 YYNGEE. The CDR3 DNA sequence: TGTGCCAGCAGCGTAGGGGTAGCGAACACCGGGGAGCTGTTTTTT. It specifies CASSVGVANTGELFF.

This rearrangement joins TRBV4-2 to TRBJ2-7; 14 positions agree with TRBD2. Looked up from germline, CDR1 is LGHNA and CDR2 is YNFKEQ. This CDR3 contains 15 residues. Trimming at V came to 3 bases and at J to 2 bases, leaving 0 bases not matched to a gene. The CDR3, as DNA: TGTGCCAGCAGCCAGGGACTAGCGGGGGCCTACGAGCAGTACTTC. It is translated as CASSQGLAGAYEQYF.

The V and J genes are TRBV5-1 and TRBJ2-7; D is unresolved. Trimming pared 1 base from V and 7 bases from J, leaving 9 bases between. This CDR3 has 12 amino acids. In germline, CDR1 is SGHRS, CDR2 YFSETQ. CDR3 DNA: TGCGCCAGCAGCTTGCAACCTGCGGAGCAGTACTTC. Encoded protein: CASSLQPAEQYF.

V gene TRBV4-3 combines with J gene TRBJ2-3; weak D call: TRBD1 (6 bases). Germline V gene data show CDR1 as LGHNA and CDR2 as YSLEER. V lost 4 bases and J lost 4, with 15 bases in between. The CDR3 consists of 15 residues. The CDR3 here is CASSPVGGRADTQYF. The CDR3 region has the DNA TGCGCCAGCAGCCCCGTAGGGGGTCGGGCAGATACGCAGTATTTT.

This clone was seen a handful of times. The chain combines TRBV4-1 with TRBJ1-1; 8 bases line up with TRBD1. The CDR3 is 16 residues long. V lost 0 bases, J lost 5 bases, and 8 bases stayed unmatched. Germline V CDR1 and CDR2: MGHRA, YSYEKL. DNA for the CDR3: TGCGCCAGCAGCCAAGAAACGCAGGGGGCGCGGACTGAAGCTTTCTTT. This encodes CASSQETQGARTEAFF.

The chain couples TRBV5-1 to TRBJ1-2; 10 positions match TRBD1. The CDR3 sequence is 13 residues long. Germline CDR1 and CDR2: SGHRS and YFSETQ. V was clipped by 5 bases and J by 8 bases; unmatched bases: 6. CDR3 bases: TGCGCCAGCAGTACCGGGACAGGGGAAGGCTACACCTTC. Translation gives CASSTGTGEGYTF.

The chain links TRBV30 to TRBJ1-5, with no clear D. CDR1 is GTSNPN, CDR2 SVGIG, per germline (reference sequence). Trimming cost V 0 bases and J 1 base, with 4 bases left between them. The CDR3 consists of 13 residues. CDR3 bases: TGTGCCTGGAGTGTAGACAGCAATCAGCCCCAGCATTTT. The encoded protein is CAWSVDSNQPQHF.

The chain couples TRBV2 to TRBJ2-5, with a weak D call TRBD1 (7 bases). V lost 6 bases and J lost 5, with 16 bases in between. CDR3 size: 14 residues. Per germline, CDR1 SNHLY and CDR2 FYNNEI. This CDR3 reads CASRHRQGGETQYF. The CDR3 region has the DNA TGTGCCAGCAGACATCGACAGGGAGGCGAGACCCAGTACTTC.

The V call is TRBV10-3, the J call TRBJ1-4; D perhaps matches TRBD1 (6 bases). Germline V CDR1 and CDR2: ENHRY, SYGVKD. The CDR3 is 13 amino acids. With 6 bases removed from V and 3 bases from J, the gap between germline ends came to 8 bases. CDR3 loop: CAIRQGANEKLFF. The CDR3 DNA reads as TGTGCCATCAGACAGGGAGCTAATGAAAAACTGTTTTTT.

V and J are TRBV28 and TRBJ1-5; the match to TRBD1 covers 7 bases. The length of the CDR3 is 13 residues. V shed 8 bases, J shed 5 bases, and the junction held 6 bases outside the gene matches. Germline V gene sequence: CDR1 MDHEN, CDR2 SYDVKM. The CDR3 here is CASYRDRYQPQHF. DNA for the CDR3: TGTGCCAGCTACCGGGACAGATATCAGCCCCAGCATTTT.